This paragraph covers one TCR beta chain sequence. Its antigen is unknown. This entry comes from a study of Ad26.COV2.S vaccination and SARS-CoV-2 variants. Study-wide points: From the TCR breadth and depth analyses, total T cell responses may have been underestimated. Spike-specific TCR breadth was greater in vaccine than placebo recipients.

This CDR3 contains 17 residues. Trimming at V came to 3 bases and at J to 1 base, leaving 7 bases not matched to a gene. The V gene's germline CDR1 is LGHNT and CDR2 FRNRAP. Treatment specified: 15 to 20 received Ad26.COV2.S at low or high dose, single or two shots; about 5 received placebo; per-sample allocation not given. Sample collection was performed on day 63 after the first vaccine or placebo injection. Profiled with immunoSEQ multiplex PCR; TCRdb holds only in-frame clones, not every one. The sample consists of a few hundred thousand clones, 89% of them appearing once. The V call is TRBV12-5, the J call TRBJ2-1, with 9 nucleotides matching TRBD2. The sample was peripheral blood, taken in a trial of Ad26.COV2.S vaccine versus placebo. This clonotype was sampled from a person aged 18-60 years who received the Ad26.COV2.S COVID-19 vaccine or a placebo. The CDR3 loop reads CASGLRVAGDSYNEQFF. The DNA of the CDR3 is TGTGCTAGTGGTTTAAGAGTAGCGGGAGATTCCTACAATGAGCAGTTCTTC.